A selection of T cell receptor beta chains follows, all from one sample in a study of blood T cell repertoires in COVID-19. Libraries were prepared by immunoSEQ multiplex PCR; TCRdb keeps only in-frame clonotypes and omits some of them. Among about 150,000 clones listed, around 83% were seen once. The sample comprised PBMCs or T cells enriched from blood (not recorded which). These receptors all come from a woman aged 45 to 65 who had been exposed to COVID-19. CDR3s include the opening cysteine and the closing phenylalanine or tryptophan. A D gene is named only where the DNA matches it firmly. Expanded clones are given a class, and other clones once, few, many or no size at all.

TRBD2	NA	TRBV5-6	TRBJ2-3	CASSFSGRPTSTDTQYF	TGTGCCAGCAGCTTTAGCGGGAGGCCCACTAGCACAGATACGCAGTATTTT
TRBD1	NA	TRBV29-1	TRBJ1-5	CSVKQGGSNQPQHF	TGCAGCGTCAAACAGGGGGGGAGCAATCAGCCCCAGCATTTT
NA	NA	TRBV19	TRBJ2-1	CASSIAHGLDEQFF	TGTGCCAGTAGTATAGCCCACGGACTGGATGAGCAGTTCTTC
NA	NA	TRBV7-2	TRBJ2-1	CASTSEGGSSYNEQFF	TGTGCCAGCACCTCCGAGGGGGGGAGCTCCTACAATGAGCAGTTCTTC
TRBD2	few	TRBV6-6	TRBJ2-7	CASSPGTSGEQYF	TGTGCCAGCAGCCCCGGGACTAGCGGCGAGCAGTACTTC
NA	NA	TRBV11-2	TRBJ2-7	CASSLIAGVGYEQYF	TGTGCCAGCAGCTTAATCGCAGGGGTCGGATACGAGCAGTACTTC
NA	NA	TRBV7-3	TRBJ2-2	CASSSTGTNTGELFF	TGTGCCAGCAGCTCGACAGGAACGAACACCGGGGAGCTGTTTTTT
NA	NA	TRBV6-2/TRBV6-3	TRBJ2-5	CASSRRDAANLEETQYF	TGTGCCAGCAGTCGTCGTGATGCGGCTAACCTTGAAGAGACCCAGTACTTC
TRBD1	NA	TRBV11-3	TRBJ2-5	CASSLAGGDWETQYF	TGTGCCAGCAGCTTGGCAGGGGGAGACTGGGAGACCCAGTACTTC
NA	NA	TRBV9	TRBJ1-1	CASSVGAANTEAFF	TGTGCCAGCAGCGTAGGCGCCGCGAACACTGAAGCTTTCTTT
TRBD2	NA	TRBV3-1/TRBV3-2	TRBJ2-3	CASSQVLRGADTQYF	TGTGCCAGCAGCCAAGTGTTGCGGGGGGCTGATACGCAGTATTTT
NA	once	TRBV18	TRBJ2-7	CASSIDTGPYEQYF	TGTGCCAGCTCAATTGATACAGGGCCCTACGAGCAGTACTTC
TRBD1	NA	TRBV7-2	TRBJ1-1	CASSLNRGLGEAFF	TGTGCCAGCAGCTTAAACAGGGGGCTTGGTGAAGCTTTCTTT
TRBD2	NA	TRBV18	TRBJ2-3	CASSTGTSGNTQYF	TGTGCCAGCTCAACCGGGACTAGCGGGAATACGCAGTATTTT
NA	many	TRBV7-9	TRBJ1-3	CASSFGQRPSGNTIYF	TGTGCCAGCAGCTTCGGACAGCGACCCTCTGGAAACACCATATATTTT
TRBD1	NA	TRBV4-2	TRBJ1-2	CASSRDRAGGYTF	TGTGCCAGCAGCCGAGACAGGGCTGGTGGCTACACCTTC
NA	NA	TRBV18	TRBJ1-2	CASSPPGARNGYTF	TGTGCCAGCTCACCACCGGGGGCGAGGAATGGCTACACCTTC
NA	NA	TRBV2	TRBJ2-1	CASMRLAYNEQFF	TGTGCCAGCATGAGACTCGCCTACAATGAGCAGTTCTTC
TRBD1	NA	TRBV7-2	TRBJ1-1	CASSFGTGGNTEAFF	TGTGCCAGCAGCTTCGGGACAGGGGGCAACACTGAAGCTTTCTTT
NA	NA	TRBV6-2/TRBV6-3	TRBJ1-1	CASSERTEAFF	TGTGCCAGCAGTGAGAGGACTGAAGCTTTCTTT
TRBD1	NA	TRBV9	TRBJ1-6	CASSVAGQNNSPLHF	TGTGCCAGCAGCGTAGCGGGACAGAATAATTCACCCCTCCACTTT
TRBD1	NA	TRBV6-5	TRBJ1-1	CATQGAWNTEAFF	TGTGCCACCCAGGGGGCTTGGAACACTGAAGCTTTCTTT
NA	NA	TRBV2	TRBJ1-1	CASSERAGWNTEAFF	TGTGCCAGCAGTGAGCGGGCAGGTTGGAACACTGAAGCTTTCTTT
NA	NA	TRBV21-1	TRBJ1-6	CASSKRGLLRSPLHF	TGTGCCAGCAGCAAGAGGGGGCTGTTGAGATCACCCCTCCACTTT
NA	NA	TRBV5-8	TRBJ1-5	CASSLYNQPQHF	TGTGCCAGCAGCTTGTACAATCAGCCCCAGCATTTT
NA	NA	TRBV5-1	TRBJ1-1	CASSLVFAGARYTEAFF	TGCGCCAGCAGCTTGGTTTTTGCGGGGGCGCGGTACACTGAAGCTTTCTTT
TRBD1	NA	TRBV19	TRBJ1-2	CASSIGAGQARGYTF	TGTGCCAGTAGTATTGGGGCCGGACAGGCTCGTGGCTACACCTTC
NA	NA	TRBV9	TRBJ2-3	CASSDVGKFTDTQYF	TGTGCCAGCAGCGACGTCGGTAAATTCACAGATACGCAGTATTTT
TRBD1	NA	TRBV10-1	TRBJ1-1	CASRAGQGVNTEAFF	TGCGCCAGCAGGGCGGGACAGGGGGTCAACACTGAAGCTTTCTTT
TRBD1	NA	TRBV7-2	TRBJ2-2	CASSPRDRGDTGELFF	TGTGCCAGCAGCCCCCGGGACAGGGGGGACACCGGGGAGCTGTTTTTT
NA	NA	TRBV2	TRBJ1-2	CASRLVGYTF	TGTGCCAGCCGCCTAGTCGGCTACACCTTC
NA	once	TRBV19	TRBJ1-2	CASSITETYGYTF	TGTGCCAGTAGTATTACGGAGACTTATGGCTACACCTTC
NA	NA	TRBV7-6	TRBJ2-7	CASSFGGQASYEQYF	TGTGCCAGCAGCTTCGGTGGCCAGGCGTCCTACGAGCAGTACTTC
TRBD1	NA	TRBV4-3	TRBJ2-7	CASSQIGQGSDEQYF	TGCGCCAGCAGCCAGATAGGACAGGGCTCTGACGAGCAGTACTTC
TRBD1	few	TRBV29-1	TRBJ1-1	CSAEGSTGGARSTEAFF	TGCAGCGCCGAGGGGTCTACAGGGGGCGCGAGGAGCACTGAAGCTTTCTTT
NA	NA	TRBV29-1	TRBJ1-2	CSVEWGRDYGGYTF	TGCAGCGTTGAATGGGGCAGGGACTACGGTGGCTACACCTTC
NA	NA	TRBV7-8	TRBJ2-6	CASSLKTSADSFSGANVLTF	TGTGCCAGCAGCCTAAAGACCAGTGCGGACTCTTTCTCTGGGGCCAACGTCCTGACTTTC
NA	NA	TRBV27	TRBJ1-4	CASSLSGPWGSAGEKLFF	TGTGCCAGCAGTTTATCTGGCCCGTGGGGGTCTGCGGGGGAAAAACTGTTTTTT